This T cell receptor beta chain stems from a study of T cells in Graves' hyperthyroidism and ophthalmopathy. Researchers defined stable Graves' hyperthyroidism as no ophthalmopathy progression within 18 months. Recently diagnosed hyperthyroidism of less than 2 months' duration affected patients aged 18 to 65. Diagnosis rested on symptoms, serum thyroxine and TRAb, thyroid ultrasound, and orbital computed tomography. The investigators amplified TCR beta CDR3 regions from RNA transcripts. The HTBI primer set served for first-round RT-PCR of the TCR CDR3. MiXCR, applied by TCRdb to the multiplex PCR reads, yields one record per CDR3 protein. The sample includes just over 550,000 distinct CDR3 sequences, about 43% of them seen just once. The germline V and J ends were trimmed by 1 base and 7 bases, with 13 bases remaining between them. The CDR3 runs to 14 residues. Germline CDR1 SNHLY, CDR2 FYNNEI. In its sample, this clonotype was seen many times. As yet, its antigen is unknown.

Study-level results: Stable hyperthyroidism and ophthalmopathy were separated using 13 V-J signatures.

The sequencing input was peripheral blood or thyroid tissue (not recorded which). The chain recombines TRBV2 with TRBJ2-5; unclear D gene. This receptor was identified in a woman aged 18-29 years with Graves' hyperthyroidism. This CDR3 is CASSEELDLRTQYF. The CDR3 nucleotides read TGTGCCAGCAGTGAAGAACTCGACCTCAGGACCCAGTACTTC.